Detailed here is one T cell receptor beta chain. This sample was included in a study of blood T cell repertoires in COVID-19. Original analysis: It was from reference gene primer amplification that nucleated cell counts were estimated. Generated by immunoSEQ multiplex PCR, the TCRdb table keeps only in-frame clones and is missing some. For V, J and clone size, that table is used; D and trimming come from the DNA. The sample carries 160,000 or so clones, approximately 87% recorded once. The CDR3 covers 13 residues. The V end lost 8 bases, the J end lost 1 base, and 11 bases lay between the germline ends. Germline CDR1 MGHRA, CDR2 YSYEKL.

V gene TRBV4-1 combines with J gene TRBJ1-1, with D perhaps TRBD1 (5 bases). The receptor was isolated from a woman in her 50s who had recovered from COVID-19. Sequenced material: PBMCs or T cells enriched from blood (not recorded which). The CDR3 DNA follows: TGCGCCAGCGGATGGGGGGGGAACACTGAAGCTTTCTTT. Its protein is CASGWGGNTEAFF.